Here is one T cell receptor (beta chain) with its context. The antigen is undetermined. Individual cDNA molecules were tagged with unique molecular identifiers. TCRdb itself ran the 5' RACE reads through MiXCR, one entry per CDR3 protein. In the table there are approximately 70,000 distinct CDR3 sequences, 4.5% to 6% of which are singletons. These data are taken from a study of early T cells in non-severe SARS-CoV-2 infection. Trimming took 3 bases from V and 3 from J, leaving 19 bases between them. This CDR3 is built from 17 residues. The germline V gene has CDR1 SGHDT and CDR2 YYEEEE. Study-wide results and limits: Reliance on VDJdb matching favored anti-spike CD8 responses; private and CD4 specificities were missed.

The sample consisted of whole blood, taken at baseline. This TCR was recovered from an adult who was a healthcare worker with PCR-confirmed SARS-CoV-2 infection or an uninfected control (not recorded which). The gene calls are TRBV5-6 and TRBJ2-1; D gene ambiguous. CDR3 loop: CASSSSLKLRNYNEQFF. CDR3 nucleotides: TGTGCCAGCAGCTCGTCGCTTAAGCTGCGAAACTACAATGAGCAGTTCTTC.